Below, 30 T cell receptor beta chains from the same sample are listed, as sequenced in a study of blood T cell repertoires in COVID-19. The table came from immunoSEQ multiplex PCR; TCRdb's copy has only in-frame clones and leaves some out. The table includes 250,000 to 300,000 clones, about 85% detected once. Sequencing was done on a sample of peripheral blood. These receptors came from a man in his late teens or twenties with active or convalescent COVID-19.

The rearrangement uses TRBV11-3 and TRBJ1-1; 8 bases match TRBD1. V gave up 2 bases and J gave up 1 base; unmatched junction bases: 9. There are 17 residues in the CDR3. Germline lookup yields CDR1 SGHNT and CDR2 YENEEA. The CDR3 nucleotides read TGTGCCAGCAGCTTACAGGGGGCTGCGCGGGGGAACACTGAAGCTTTCTTT. Protein sequence: CASSLQGAARGNTEAFF.

This chain links TRBV29-1 with TRBJ1-2; 9 nucleotides match TRBD1. The CDR3 extends over 13 amino acids. Germline-derived CDR1 and CDR2 are SQVTM and ANQGSEA. V was pared by 5 bases and J by 7 bases, with 8 bases of the junction left unmatched. CDR3 sequence (DNA): TGCAGCGTTTATGAGGGACAGGGTGGTGGCTACACCTTC. It encodes CSVYEGQGGGYTF.

The rearrangement uses TRBV12-3 or TRBV12-4 and TRBJ1-1; no clear D gene. The CDR3 length is 13 residues. V lost 6 bases and J 5 bases, leaving 13 bases between the germline ends. For the CDR3, the DNA is TGTGCCAGCAGCAAGGAGTGGAGGACTGAAGCTTTCTTT. This codes for CASSKEWRTEAFF.

This clone has ten or more counts. The V gene is TRBV9, the J gene TRBJ2-5, with D perhaps TRBD2 (5 bases). V was cut by 2 bases and J by 0 bases, with 11 bases left in between. There are 15 residues in the CDR3. Germline CDR1 is SGDLS and CDR2 is YYNGEE. The CDR3 DNA reads TGTGCCAGCAGCGTGGGGAGCAATCACCAAGAGACCCAGTACTTC. The encoded protein is CASSVGSNHQETQYF.

This sequence joins TRBV18 and TRBJ1-1; D is unclear. V was cut by 6 bases and J by 0 bases, with 8 bases left in between. The CDR3 consists of 13 residues. Germline V gene sequence: CDR1 KGHSH, CDR2 LQKENI. The DNA for the CDR3 is TGTGCCAGCTCGCTGCAGGTGAACACTGAAGCTTTCTTT. Encoded protein: CASSLQVNTEAFF.

In its sample, this clone was seen once. J is TRBJ1-5 and V is TRBV4-3; tentatively, D is TRBD1 (5 bases). V lost 0 bases to trimming and J lost 7 bases, with 16 bases between them. The CDR3 totals 16 residues. Germline CDR1 is LGHNA and CDR2 is YSLEER. CDR3 coding DNA: TGCGCCAGCAGCCAAGAGGTTTCGGGGGGGGGACAGCCCCAGCATTTT. The encoded protein is CASSQEVSGGGQPQHF.

The rearrangement uses TRBV14 and TRBJ2-7; 8 bases map to TRBD2. This CDR3 is built from 13 residues. V lost 6 bases and J lost 2; bases outside the gene matches: 3. Germline CDR1 and CDR2: SGHDN and FVKESK. CDR3 residues: CASSLAGPYEQYF. The CDR3 bases are TGTGCCAGCAGTCTAGCGGGTCCCTACGAGCAGTACTTC.

Remarks on this clone: The junction departs from germline at one end; a sequencing error may be responsible. The chain couples TRBV29-1 to TRBJ2-7, with D tentatively TRBD1 (5 bases). The germline CDR1 and CDR2 sequences are SQVTM and ANQGSEA. The CDR3 consists of 13 residues. The CDR3 reads CSVQDGHTYEQYF. In DNA, the CDR3 is TGCAGCGTTCAAGATGGACATACCTACGAGCAGTACTTC.

The genes are TRBV2 and TRBJ1-6; unclear D gene. CDR1 and CDR2 from the germline V gene are SNHLY and FYNNEI. The CDR3 has 12 amino acids. V lost 8 bases and J 7 bases, leaving 9 bases between the germline ends. CDR3 nucleotide sequence: TGTGCCAGCGCGGCGGGCAATTCACCCCTCCACTTT. Its translation is CASAAGNSPLHF.

This sequence joins TRBV27 and TRBJ1-4; D is undetermined. CDR1 and CDR2 (germline): MNHEY, SMNVEV (reference sequence). This CDR3 has 15 residues. The V end was cut by 6 bases, the J end by 0 bases, with 11 bases between. The CDR3 here is CASSSEYATNEKLFF. The CDR3 nucleotides read TGTGCCAGCAGCAGCGAGTATGCAACTAATGAAAAACTGTTTTTT.

As DNA, the CDR3 is TGTGCCTGGAGCTTCCAGGGCCTAGCGGGAGGAAACTCTGGGGCCAACGTCCTGACTTTC. It specifies CAWSFQGLAGGNSGANVLTF. The chain recombines TRBV30 with TRBJ2-6, with 11 bases lining up with TRBD2. J gave up 0 bases and V 3 bases, and 13 bases lay outside the gene matches. The germline V gene encodes CDR1 GTSNPN and CDR2 SVGIG (reference sequence). The CDR3 runs 20 residues.

The chain links TRBV7-9 to TRBJ2-3; TRBD2 agrees at 9 bases. The CDR3 consists of 15 residues. CDR1 is SEHNR, CDR2 FQNEAQ, per germline (reference sequence). V lost 3 bases, J lost 4 bases, and 5 bases stayed unmatched. CDR3 sequence (DNA): TGTGCCAGCAGCTTTCTAGCGGGGAGAGCAGATACGCAGTATTTT. This encodes CASSFLAGRADTQYF.

In DNA form, the CDR3 reads TGTGCCAGTAGTATAGAAAGAGGAGCCGATGGCTACACCTTC. Amino acids: CASSIERGADGYTF. The chain recombines TRBV19 with TRBJ1-2, with D unresolved. V lost 0 bases, J lost 6 bases, and 11 bases lay in between. The CDR3 is made up of 14 amino acids. The V gene's germline CDR1 is LNHDA and CDR2 SQIVND (reference sequence).

V gene TRBV24-1 combines with J gene TRBJ2-5, with 7 bases identical to TRBD2. CDR3 length equals 14 residues. The germline V gene encodes CDR1 KGHDR and CDR2 SFDVKD. V shed 6 bases, J shed 4 bases, and the junction held 7 bases outside the gene matches. The CDR3 region is CATSRAGRRETQYF. The CDR3, as DNA: TGTGCCACCAGTAGAGCGGGGCGGCGAGAGACCCAGTACTTC.

This rearrangement joins TRBV19 to TRBJ1-5, with a weak D call TRBD1 (6 bases). Trimming cost V 3 bases and J 1 base, with 16 bases left between them. CDR3 length: 17 amino acids. Germline V gene data show CDR1 as LNHDA and CDR2 as SQIVND (reference sequence). CDR3 amino acids: CASSMVQGFGSNQPQHF. CDR3 bases: TGTGCCAGTAGTATGGTACAGGGCTTTGGGAGCAATCAGCCCCAGCATTTT.

The chain combines TRBV5-1 with TRBJ1-1, with D possibly matching TRBD1 (5 bases). Germline V gene sequence: CDR1 SGHRS, CDR2 YFSETQ. V was trimmed by 4 bases and J by 3 bases, leaving 7 bases between them. The CDR3 has 12 residues. The CDR3 nucleotides are TGCGCCAGCAGCCCGGGGGACACTGAAGCTTTCTTT. Translated, it gives CASSPGDTEAFF.

This clone is medium-sized (0.01 to 0.1%) by share. This chain joins TRBV2 and TRBJ2-4; D perhaps matches TRBD2 (6 bases). This CDR3 has 15 amino acids. CDR1 SNHLY and CDR2 FYNNEI come from the germline V gene. Trimming cost V 8 bases and J 0 bases, with 14 bases left between them. CDR3 sequence: CASVGGTLAKNIQYF. CDR3 DNA: TGTGCCAGCGTTGGGGGGACCCTAGCCAAAAACATTCAGTACTTC.

The chain combines TRBV7-9 with TRBJ1-4; D perhaps matches TRBD1 (6 bases). This CDR3 is built from 16 residues. CDR1 is SEHNR and CDR2 is FQNEAQ in the germline V gene (reference sequence). V gave up 4 bases and J gave up 2 bases, with 14 bases separating them. Here the CDR3 DNA reads TGTGCCAGCAGCTCAGTGGACAGCGCGACTAATGAAAAACTGTTTTTT. Amino acid sequence: CASSSVDSATNEKLFF. Filled out from reference TRBV7-9 and TRBJ1-4, the complete variable domain reads DTGVSQNPRHKITKRGQNVTFRCDPISEHNRLYWYRQTLGQGPEFLTYFQNEAQLEKSRLLSDRFSAERPKGSFSTLEIQRTEQGDSAMYLCASSSVDSATNEKLFFGSGTQLSVL.

The chain has TRBV4-1 and TRBJ1-3; D unresolved. From germline, CDR1 is MGHRA and CDR2 YSYEKL. Trimming cost V 1 base and J 3 bases, with 10 bases left between them. The CDR3 consists of 15 residues. The CDR3: CASSQVSTLGNTIYF. The CDR3 bases are TGCGCCAGCAGCCAAGTGTCTACTCTTGGAAACACCATATATTTT.

This clone occurred once. The V call is TRBV7-2, the J call TRBJ2-7, with 11 bases identical to TRBD1. This CDR3 spans 15 amino acids. V gave up 4 bases and J gave up 4 bases; unmatched junction bases: 6. The germline V gene encodes CDR1 SGHTA and CDR2 FQGNSA. CDR3 loop: CASSWGQGEGYEQYF. CDR3 in DNA: TGTGCCAGCAGCTGGGGACAGGGGGAGGGTTACGAGCAGTACTTC. Based on the CDR3 plus reference TRBV7-2 and TRBJ2-7, the full variable domain is GAGVSQSPSNKVTEKGKDVELRCDPISGHTALYWYRQSLGQGLEFLIYFQGNSAPDKSGLPSDRFSAERTGGSVSTLTIQRTQQEDSAVYLCASSWGQGEGYEQYFGPGTRLTVT.

This CDR3 reads CASSPQGNGGYTF. The DNA for the CDR3 is TGTGCCAGCAGCCCCCAGGGTAATGGGGGCTACACCTTC. The rearrangement uses TRBV6-2 or TRBV6-3 and TRBJ1-2, with D possibly matching TRBD1 (5 bases). Trimming removed 6 bases at V and 8 bases at J, with 16 bases between. Looked up from germline, CDR1 is MNHEY and CDR2 is SVGEGT. This CDR3 region has 13 residues.

This clone was recorded only once. The chain couples TRBV27 to TRBJ2-4; tentatively, D is TRBD2 (6 bases). The V end was cut by 3 bases, the J end by 6 bases, with 12 bases between. This CDR3 region has 14 residues. Germline CDR1 MNHEY, CDR2 SMNVEV (reference sequence). CDR3 sequence (DNA): TGTGCCAGCAGTTTTGGGGGGAGACTAAACATTCAGTACTTC. Its translation is CASSFGGRLNIQYF.

The count of this clone is one. Within the sample, other DNA sequences also encode this same CDR3. The chain employs TRBV3-1 (or the pseudogene TRBV3-2) and TRBJ2-5; D call uncertain. The CDR3 is made up of 12 amino acids. Germline V gene lookup returns CDR1 LGHDT and CDR2 YNNKEL (reference sequence). V dropped 0 bases and J dropped 5 bases, with 4 bases sitting between them. The CDR3 DNA reads TGTGCCAGCAGCCAAGATGCGGAGACCCAGTACTTC. Amino acids: CASSQDAETQYF.

The chain uses TRBV28 and TRBJ2-2; D not certain. Germline-derived CDR1 and CDR2 are MDHEN and SYDVKM. The CDR3 spans 12 residues. V lost 5 bases to trimming and J lost 7 bases, with 8 bases between them. CDR3 region: CASSLSYGELFF. DNA for the CDR3: TGTGCCAGCAGTCTGTCGTACGGGGAGCTGTTTTTT.

On this clone: Different DNA sequences within this sample yield the same CDR3. The J gene is TRBJ1-1, the V gene TRBV7-3; no reliable D call. This CDR3 spans 13 amino acids. The germline gives CDR1 SGHTA, CDR2 FQGTGA. V gave up 2 bases and J gave up 2 bases, with 6 bases separating them. The CDR3 DNA reads as TGTGCCAGCAGCTTACAAAAAAACACTGAAGCTTTCTTT. It translates to CASSLQKNTEAFF.

This chain links TRBV25-1 with TRBJ2-3; D perhaps matches TRBD2 (6 bases). With 1 base removed from V and 2 bases from J, the gap between germline ends came to 13 bases. Per the germline V gene, CDR1 is MGHDK and CDR2 is SYGVNS. CDR3 length: 16 amino acids. CDR3: CASSEWEPSDTDTQYF. The CDR3, as DNA: TGTGCCAGCAGTGAATGGGAGCCTAGCGACACAGATACGCAGTATTTT.

DNA for the CDR3: TGTGCCAGCAGTCAGACCGGGACAGGGGATGGCTACACCTTC. Its translation is CASSQTGTGDGYTF. V gene TRBV6-5 combines with J gene TRBJ1-2, with 10 bases fitting TRBD1. The CDR3 length is 14 residues. CDR1 and CDR2 from the germline V gene are MNHEY and SVGAGI. Unmatched junction bases numbered 6, after V lost 5 bases and J lost 6 bases.

This clone was recorded only once. The V call is TRBV24-1, the J call TRBJ1-2, with 9 bases identical to TRBD1. Per germline, CDR1 KGHDR and CDR2 SFDVKD. The CDR3 is 15 amino acids. The V segment lost 3 bases and the J segment 7 bases; nucleotides outside the gene matches: 8. The CDR3 region is CATSDTTGGTGGYTF. CDR3 DNA sequence: TGTGCCACCAGTGATACAACAGGGGGCACGGGTGGCTACACCTTC.

This clone turned up a few times. CDR3 amino acids: CASSSLADSPYNEQFF. CDR3 coding DNA: TGTGCCAGCAGCTCTCTGGCGGACTCACCCTACAATGAGCAGTTCTTC. The rearrangement uses TRBV7-3 and TRBJ2-1; weak D call: TRBD2 (5 bases). CDR1 SGHTA and CDR2 FQGTGA come from the germline V gene. The CDR3 contains 16 residues. The V gene lost 4 bases and the J gene lost 2 bases, with 15 bases spanning the gap.

This sequence joins TRBV2 and TRBJ2-3, with D maybe TRBD2 (6 bases). Trimming took off 7 bases at V and 1 base at J, with 12 bases between the two ends. The CDR3 totals 14 residues. Germline CDR1 reads SNHLY; CDR2 reads FYNNEI. The CDR3 loop reads CASTREWGTDTQYF. The CDR3 region has the DNA TGTGCCAGCACACGGGAGTGGGGCACAGATACGCAGTATTTT.